Below, 19 T cell receptor beta chains from the same sample are listed, as sequenced in a study of blood T cell repertoires in COVID-19. The assay was immunoSEQ multiplex PCR, and TCRdb's table has in-frame clones only and misses some. The repertoire consists of roughly 50,000 clones, with over 70% occurring once and the leading ten covering under 15%. Sequencing input: peripheral blood. The receptors here all came from a human donor with active or convalescent COVID-19. The donor label of this sample is uncertain.

This clone was seen a few times. The chain has TRBV10-3 and TRBJ2-1; D is unresolved. Trimming took off 1 base at V and 12 bases at J, with 10 bases between the two ends. Germline CDR1 is ENHRY and CDR2 is SYGVKD. The CDR3 extends over 12 amino acids. The CDR3 loop reads CAISELARGQFF. In DNA form, the CDR3 reads TGTGCCATCAGTGAGTTGGCCCGTGGGCAGTTCTTC.

The chain uses TRBV29-1 and TRBJ2-7; the D gene is possibly TRBD1 (6 bases). Germline lookup yields CDR1 SQVTM and CDR2 ANQGSEA. V was pared by 4 bases and J by 0 bases, with 10 bases between. CDR3 length equals 13 residues. The CDR3 loop reads CSVVRGSSYEQYF. The CDR3 coding sequence is TGCAGCGTTGTAAGGGGGAGCTCCTACGAGCAGTACTTC.

This chain connects TRBV5-1 to TRBJ1-5, with TRBD1 as a possible D gene (6 bases). V was cut by 4 bases and J by 5 bases, with 13 bases left in between. CDR1 is SGHRS and CDR2 is YFSETQ in the germline V gene. The CDR3 sequence is 14 residues long. This chain's CDR3 is CASSPGTPDQPQHF. The CDR3 DNA is TGCGCCAGCAGCCCCGGGACACCTGATCAGCCCCAGCATTTT.

CDR3 protein: CASSLEWTDGYTF. CDR3 coding DNA: TGTGCCAGCAGCTTAGAATGGACAGATGGCTACACCTTC. The chain joins TRBV11-2 to TRBJ1-2; possible D gene TRBD1, 6 bases. The V end was cut by 0 bases, the J end by 6 bases, with 8 bases between. Germline assignment: CDR1 SGHAT and CDR2 FQNNGV. The CDR3 is 13 amino acids.

The CDR3: CASSESGQGLTSSYEQYF. In nucleotides, the CDR3 is TGTGCCAGCAGTGAATCGGGACAGGGCCTCACAAGCTCCTACGAGCAGTACTTC. J is TRBJ2-7 and V is TRBV2; 9 nucleotides agree with TRBD1. This CDR3 spans 18 amino acids. V trimming: 2 bases; J trimming: 0 bases; junction bases outside the gene matches: 11. Germline V gene sequence: CDR1 SNHLY, CDR2 FYNNEI.

The chain links TRBV18 to TRBJ1-4; 7 nucleotides align to TRBD1. Germline V CDR1 and CDR2: KGHSH, LQKENI. J lost 7 bases, V lost 2 bases, and 4 bases had no gene match. The CDR3 has 14 amino acids. The CDR3 bases are TGTGCCAGCTCACCAAAGACAGGGAGTGAAAAACTGTTTTTT. It translates to CASSPKTGSEKLFF.

The chain couples TRBV24-1 to TRBJ2-5; TRBD2 aligns across 9 bases. With V trimmed by 0 bases and J by 3 bases, 4 bases remained unmatched. The CDR3 extends over 16 amino acids. CDR1 and CDR2 (germline): KGHDR, SFDVKD. Written as DNA, the CDR3 is TGTGCCACCAGTGATTTGGATAGCGGGGGAGAAGAGACCCAGTACTTC. It is translated as CATSDLDSGGEETQYF.

The V call is TRBV9, the J call TRBJ2-7, with TRBD1 matching over 9 bases. The J segment lost 7 bases and the V segment lost 0 bases, leaving 5 bases of the junction unmatched. Germline CDR1 reads SGDLS; CDR2 reads YYNGEE. CDR3 length: 14 residues. CDR3 DNA: TGTGCCAGCAGCGTAGGGGACAGGGTGGCTGAGCAGTACTTC. Protein product: CASSVGDRVAEQYF.

The chain is built from TRBV29-1 and TRBJ1-2; D not certain. The CDR3 loop spans 12 amino acids. Germline CDR1 and CDR2: SQVTM and ANQGSEA. Trimming stripped 1 base from V and 5 bases from J, with 8 bases between. The CDR3 region has the DNA TGCAGCGTTGAAGTTGTAGCTTATGGCTACACCTTC. It codes for CSVEVVAYGYTF.

The V and J genes are TRBV19 and TRBJ1-5, with TRBD1 identical over 8 bases. The CDR3 length is 15 residues. Looked up from germline, CDR1 is LNHDA and CDR2 is SQIVND (reference sequence). The V segment lost 5 bases and the J segment 0 bases; nucleotides outside the gene matches: 3. The CDR3 loop is CASSLQGASNQPQHF. In nucleotides, the CDR3 is TGTGCCAGTAGTCTCCAGGGGGCTAGCAATCAGCCCCAGCATTTT.

The chain joins TRBV20-1 to TRBJ1-1; 8 nucleotides align to TRBD1. Trimming removed 5 bases from V and 11 bases from J; junction bases left unmatched: 4. CDR1 and CDR2 (germline): DFQATT, SNEGSKA (reference sequence). The CDR3 consists of 10 residues. The CDR3 is CSAEDRAAFF. The CDR3 DNA reads TGCAGTGCTGAGGACAGGGCCGCTTTCTTT.

The rearrangement joins TRBV12-3 or TRBV12-4 to TRBJ1-6, with D possibly matching TRBD1 (6 bases). Trimming shortened V by 8 bases and J by 10 bases, and 15 bases separated the two germline ends. This CDR3 has 13 residues. CDR3 sequence: CASQGSAGSPLHF. The CDR3 DNA follows: TGTGCCAGCCAGGGGAGCGCTGGCTCACCCCTCCACTTT.

Only one count was recorded for this clone. The chain employs TRBV7-3 and TRBJ2-1; 12 bases fit TRBD2. CDR3 length: 16 amino acids. Germline CDR1 is SGHTA and CDR2 is FQGTGA. After removal of 4 bases from V and 7 bases from J, the junction contained 8 bases not matched to a gene. The CDR3 coding sequence is TGTGCCAGCAGCTCCGGGGCCACTAGCGGGAGGAATGAGCAGTTCTTC. Its translation: CASSSGATSGRNEQFF.

This chain connects TRBV11-3 to TRBJ2-1; tentatively, D is TRBD2 (6 bases). Germline CDR1 SGHNT, CDR2 YENEEA. The CDR3 consists of 15 residues. The ends were cut back, 5 bases at V and 0 bases at J, with 11 bases in the middle. CDR3 nucleotides: TGTGCCAGCAGCCAGAGGAGGGCCTCCTACAATGAGCAGTTCTTC. Protein sequence: CASSQRRASYNEQFF.

The chain is built from TRBV30 and TRBJ1-5, with D perhaps TRBD1 (5 bases). Germline V gene data show CDR1 as GTSNPN and CDR2 as SVGIG (reference sequence). V was cut by 0 bases and J by 4 bases, with 7 bases left in between. The CDR3 is 13 amino acids. Here the CDR3 reads CAWSVQENQPQHF. In DNA, the CDR3 is TGTGCCTGGAGTGTACAGGAGAATCAGCCCCAGCATTTT.

V usage is TRBV6-6 and J usage is TRBJ1-2; D gene ambiguous. V dropped 0 bases and J dropped 8 bases, with 16 bases sitting between them. Germline V gene lookup returns CDR1 MNHNY and CDR2 SVGAGI (reference sequence). The CDR3 covers 15 residues. CDR3 bases: TGTGCCAGCAGTTACTCGATTGAGGGCCTAGGGGGCTACACCTTC. Amino acid sequence: CASSYSIEGLGGYTF.

The CDR3 spells CASSENRGPTNIQYF. For the CDR3, the DNA is TGCGCCAGCAGTGAGAACAGGGGCCCTACAAACATTCAGTACTTC. The rearrangement joins TRBV10-1 to TRBJ2-4; 7 bases agree with TRBD1. Germline V CDR1 and CDR2: WNHNN, SYGVQD (reference sequence). The V gene end was trimmed by 2 bases and the J gene end by 6 bases; junction bases not matched to a gene: 7. The CDR3 loop spans 15 amino acids.

V and J are TRBV7-8 and TRBJ2-5; 9 bases match TRBD1. The CDR3 is 16 residues long. Germline CDR1 reads SGHVS; CDR2 reads FQNEAQ. V shed 6 bases, J shed 5 bases, and the junction held 13 bases outside the gene matches. CDR3 DNA: TGTGCCAGCAGGCAATTAGACAGGGGGAGTGGGGAGACCCAGTACTTC. Translation gives CASRQLDRGSGETQYF. The full variable domain, rest sourced from reference TRBV7-8 and TRBJ2-5, is GAGVSQSPRYKVAKRGQDVALRCDPISGHVSLFWYQQALGQGPEFLTYFQNEAQLDKSGLPSDRFFAERPEGSVSTLKIQRTQQEDSAVYLCASRQLDRGSGETQYFGPGTRLLVL.

This clone was observed a few times. The chain is built from TRBV4-3 and TRBJ1-2, with TRBD1 as a possible D gene (5 bases). V was shortened by 0 bases and J by 8 bases, with 16 bases between the two germline ends. Looked up from germline, CDR1 is LGHNA and CDR2 is YSLEER. The CDR3 is 15 residues long. CDR3 nucleotide sequence: TGCGCCAGCAGCCAAGAAAAGGAGGGGAGGAGAGGCTACACCTTC. Amino acids: CASSQEKEGRRGYTF.